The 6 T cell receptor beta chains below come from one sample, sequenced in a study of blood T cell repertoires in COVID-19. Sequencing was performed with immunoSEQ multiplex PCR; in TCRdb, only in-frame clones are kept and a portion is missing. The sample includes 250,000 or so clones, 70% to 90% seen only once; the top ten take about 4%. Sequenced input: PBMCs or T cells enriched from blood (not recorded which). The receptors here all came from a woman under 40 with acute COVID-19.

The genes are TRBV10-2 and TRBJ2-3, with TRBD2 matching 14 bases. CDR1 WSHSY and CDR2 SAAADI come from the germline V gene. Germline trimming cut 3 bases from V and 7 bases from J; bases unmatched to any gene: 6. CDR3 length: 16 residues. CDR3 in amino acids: CASSDPGTSGSNTQYF. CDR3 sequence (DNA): TGCGCCAGCAGTGATCCCGGGACTAGCGGGAGTAATACGCAGTATTTT.

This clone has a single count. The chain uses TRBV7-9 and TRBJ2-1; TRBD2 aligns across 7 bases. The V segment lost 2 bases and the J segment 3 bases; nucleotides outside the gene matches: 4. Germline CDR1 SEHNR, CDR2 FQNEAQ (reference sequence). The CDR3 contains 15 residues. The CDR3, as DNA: TGTGCCAGCAGCTTAACGGGAGGAGTCTACAATGAGCAGTTCTTC. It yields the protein CASSLTGGVYNEQFF.

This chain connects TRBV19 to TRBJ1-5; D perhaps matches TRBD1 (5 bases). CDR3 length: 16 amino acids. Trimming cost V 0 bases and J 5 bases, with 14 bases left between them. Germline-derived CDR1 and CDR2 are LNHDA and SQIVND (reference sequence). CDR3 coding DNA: TGTGCCAGTAGTATAGATCGGCAGGGAAGGTATCAGCCCCAGCATTTT. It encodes CASSIDRQGRYQPQHF.

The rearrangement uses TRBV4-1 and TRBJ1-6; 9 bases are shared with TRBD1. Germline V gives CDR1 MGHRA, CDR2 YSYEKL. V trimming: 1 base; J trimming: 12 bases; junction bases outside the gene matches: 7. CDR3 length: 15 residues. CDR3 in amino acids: CASSQGQGVGGPLHF. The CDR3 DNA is TGCGCCAGCAGCCAAGGACAGGGGGTAGGGGGACCCCTCCACTTT.

CDR3 sequence reads: CRQGLGLFF. The CDR3 DNA is TGCAGACAGGGGTTGGGGCTGTTTTTT. The gene calls are TRBV29-1 and TRBJ1-4; 7 bases are a match to TRBD1. This CDR3 region has 9 residues. CDR1 and CDR2 from the germline V gene are SQVTM and ANQGSEA.

The CDR3 region is CASSGQQYGYTF. The CDR3 DNA is TGTGCCAGCAGCGGACAGCAATATGGCTACACCTTC. V gene TRBV6-5 combines with J gene TRBJ1-2; D may be TRBD1 (6 bases). CDR1 is MNHEY, CDR2 SVGAGI, per germline. V was clipped by 6 bases and J by 5 bases, with 10 bases between them. The CDR3 runs 12 residues.